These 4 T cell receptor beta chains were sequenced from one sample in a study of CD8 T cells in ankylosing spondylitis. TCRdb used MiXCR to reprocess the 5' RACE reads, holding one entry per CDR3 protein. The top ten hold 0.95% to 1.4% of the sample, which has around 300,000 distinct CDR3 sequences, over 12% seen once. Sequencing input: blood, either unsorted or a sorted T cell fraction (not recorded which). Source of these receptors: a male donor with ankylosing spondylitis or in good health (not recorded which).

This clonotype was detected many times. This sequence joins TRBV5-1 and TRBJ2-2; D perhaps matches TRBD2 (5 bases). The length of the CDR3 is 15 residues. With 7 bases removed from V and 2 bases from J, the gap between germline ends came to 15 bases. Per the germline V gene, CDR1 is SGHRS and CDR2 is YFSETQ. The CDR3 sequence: CASSGGGPNTGELFF. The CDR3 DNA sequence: TGCGCCAGCTCCGGAGGCGGGCCTAACACCGGGGAGCTGTTTTTT.

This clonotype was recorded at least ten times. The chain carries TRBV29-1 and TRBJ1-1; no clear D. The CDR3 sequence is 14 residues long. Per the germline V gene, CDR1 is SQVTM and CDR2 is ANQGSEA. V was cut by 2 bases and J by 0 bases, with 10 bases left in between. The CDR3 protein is CSVESGRLNTEAFF. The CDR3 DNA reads TGCAGCGTTGAAAGTGGCAGATTGAACACTGAAGCTTTCTTT.

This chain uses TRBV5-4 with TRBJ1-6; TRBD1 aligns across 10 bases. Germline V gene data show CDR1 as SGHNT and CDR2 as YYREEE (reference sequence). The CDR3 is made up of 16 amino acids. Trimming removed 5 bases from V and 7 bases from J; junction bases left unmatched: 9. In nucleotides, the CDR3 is TGTGCCAGCAGGAGACAGGGGGCGAAGGTGAATTCACCCCTCCACTTT. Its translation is CASRRQGAKVNSPLHF. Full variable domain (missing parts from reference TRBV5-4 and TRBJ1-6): ETGVTQSPTHLIKTRGQQVTLRCSSQSGHNTVSWYQQALGQGPQFIFQYYREEENGRGNFPPRFSGLQFPNYSSELNVNALELDDSALYLCASRRQGAKVNSPLHFGNGTRLTVT.

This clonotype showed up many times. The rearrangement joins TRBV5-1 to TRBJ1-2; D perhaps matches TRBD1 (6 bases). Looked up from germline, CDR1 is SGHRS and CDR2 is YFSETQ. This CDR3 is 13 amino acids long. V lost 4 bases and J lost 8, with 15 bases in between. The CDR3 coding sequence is TGCGCCAGCAGCCCGGAAGGGGGTGCGGGCTACACCTTC. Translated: CASSPEGGAGYTF.